The T cell receptor (beta chain) described here comes from a study of cytomegalovirus exposure and HLA in healthy donors. Overall study findings and caveats: Most TCR sequences were uncommon, yet certain public TCRs appeared in many donors. Reportedly, cytomegalovirus status was diagnosed with high sensitivity and specificity. Later, an analysis found that TCR clusters from the first cohort tended to co-occur in the 95 to 150 validation repertoires.

The method was immunoSEQ multiplex PCR; TCRdb's version includes in-frame clones alone and lacks a portion of them. This table has 250,000 to 350,000 clones, around 90% appearing once. As for this clone: The antigen is unknown.

The CDR3 is 15 residues long. In germline, CDR1 is MNHNS, CDR2 SASEGT. V trimming: 5 bases; J trimming: 7 bases; junction bases outside the gene matches: 10. The chain joins TRBV6-1 to TRBJ2-1; 8 nucleotides match TRBD1. The specimen sequenced was PBMCs. This TCR came from a young woman in good health and CMV-seropositive. CDR3 residues: CASSRGRGLSNEQFF. In DNA, the CDR3 is TGTGCCAGCAGTCGGGGCAGGGGGCTCAGTAATGAGCAGTTCTTC.